The sample holds one count of the clone carrying this T cell receptor beta chain. Its antigen is unidentified. These data come from a study of T cell responses to AZD1222 COVID-19 vaccine. Sequencing used immunoSEQ multiplex PCR; TCRdb keeps in-frame clones, though not all of them. The sample records around 120,000 clones, 91% being singletons. Trimming pared 0 bases from V and 4 bases from J, leaving 10 bases between. Germline CDR1 SGHDT, CDR2 YYEEEE. The CDR3 runs 14 residues. Overall study results and limits: Seropositive at baseline were only a handful of AZD1222 recipients. Most donors were white British and more were female, and clonal diversity was possibly underestimated.

The specimen was peripheral blood, collected on day 0 of AZD1222 vaccination. The source of this sequence is an adult in good health. The genes are TRBV5-6 and TRBJ1-2; D is perhaps TRBD1 (6 bases). CDR3 amino acids: CASSLGDISYGYTF. The CDR3 region has the DNA TGTGCCAGCAGCTTGGGGGACATCAGCTATGGCTACACCTTC.